This is a list of T cell receptor beta chains from one sample in a study of identical twins. TCRdb processed the 5' RACE reads anew with MiXCR; each CDR3 protein has one entry. The sample yields about 690,000 distinct CDR3 sequences, 6.1% seen once. The sequencing input was naive T cells sorted from blood. The receptor set was obtained from a man between 18 and 35 years old in good health. Both conserved end residues are part of each CDR3. D genes are given only for firm matches. Rows give clone size only sometimes, using once, few, many, or a class for an expanded clone.

cdr3_nt cdr3_aa d_call clone_size j_call v_call
TGTGCCAGCAGCTTACTCGTGGGAGACTCCTACAATGAGCAGTTCTTC CASSLLVGDSYNEQFF - few TRBJ2-1 TRBV6-2/TRBV6-3
TGCGCCAGCAGCCAGCCCGGGACAGGTCTGGGGTACACCTTC CASSQPGTGLGYTF TRBD1 few TRBJ1-2 TRBV4-1
TGTGCCAGCAGTTGGAAGAACAGGGGAAGGGGGCGTGCAGATACGCAGTATTTT CASSWKNRGRGRADTQYF TRBD1 - TRBJ2-3 TRBV12-3/TRBV12-4
TGTGCCAGCAGCGTAGGTCTACCTGGGGAGCAGTACTTC CASSVGLPGEQYF - few TRBJ2-7 TRBV9
TGTGCCACCGGTCTCGCGGGGAAACACAATGAGCAGTTCTTC CATGLAGKHNEQFF - few TRBJ2-1 TRBV24-1
TGCAGCGTTGATCAGGGGGCTATTTTGGGTGAGCAGTTCTTC CSVDQGAILGEQFF TRBD1 many TRBJ2-1 TRBV29-1
TGTGCCAGCTCACCACGACAGGCCGAAAACATTCAGTACTTC CASSPRQAENIQYF - few TRBJ2-4 TRBV18
TGTGCCAGCAGCTTGGTACAGGGGTACGGTGGCTACACCTTC CASSLVQGYGGYTF TRBD1 few TRBJ1-2 TRBV5-5
TGTGCCAGCTCACCCCTAGAGCGGCCCAATGAGCAGTTCTTC CASSPLERPNEQFF - many TRBJ2-1 TRBV18
TGTGCCAGCGCCGGGGCCGAGTCCTTCACCGGGGAGCTGTTTTTT CASAGAESFTGELFF - many TRBJ2-2 TRBV12-3/TRBV12-4
TGTGCCAGCAGCTTAAGAGTAAGTAATGAGCAGTTCTTC CASSLRVSNEQFF - few TRBJ2-1 TRBV7-3
TGCAGTGCTAGAATTGGACAGGGAAACACCGGGGAGCTGTTTTTT CSARIGQGNTGELFF TRBD1 many TRBJ2-2 TRBV20-1
TGTGCCACCAGTGACCCTGCTGGGACAGCCACAGATACGCAGTATTTT CATSDPAGTATDTQYF TRBD1 - TRBJ2-3 TRBV24-1
TGTGCCACCAGTGATCCAGCGGGGTACAATGAGCAGTTCTTC CATSDPAGYNEQFF TRBD2 few TRBJ2-1 TRBV24-1
TGTGCCAGCAGTTTAGGAGGGCTAGCAGACCAAGAGACCCAGTACTTC CASSLGGLADQETQYF - many TRBJ2-5 TRBV12-3/TRBV12-4
TGTGCCAGCAGTTTATCAGCGGGAGACTACCAAGAGACCCAGTACTTC CASSLSAGDYQETQYF TRBD2 many TRBJ2-5 TRBV27
TGTGCCAGCTCATCCTGGACTAGCGGAAACTCCTACAATGAGCAGTTCTTC CASSSWTSGNSYNEQFF TRBD2 - TRBJ2-1 TRBV18
TGTGCCATCAGTGACCGAGGCTCCGATGAGCAGTTCTTC CAISDRGSDEQFF - many TRBJ2-1 TRBV10-3
TGTGCCAGCACTCGAGCTGGCGGGAGGGAGACCCAGTACTTC CASTRAGGRETQYF TRBD2 - TRBJ2-5 TRBV2
TGTGCCACCAGTGTAGGGTTCACTGAAGCTTTCTTT CATSVGFTEAFF - many TRBJ1-1 TRBV15
TGTGCCGTCAGCCGGGGGAGCTATGGCTACACCTTC CAVSRGSYGYTF - - TRBJ1-2 TRBV12-3/TRBV12-4
TGTGCCAGCAGCCGGATCAAACTAGCGGGAGAACCCACCGGGGAGCTGTTTTTT CASSRIKLAGEPTGELFF TRBD2 few TRBJ2-2 TRBV6-1
TGTGCCAGCAGTAGGGCCCGAGGTGGCTACACCTTC CASSRARGGYTF - many TRBJ1-2 TRBV12-3/TRBV12-4
TGCGCCAGCAGCTCCAAACAGGGAAACAATGAGCAGTTCTTC CASSSKQGNNEQFF - - TRBJ2-1 TRBV5-1
TGTGCCAGCAGCCAAGAAAAGTTAGCCAAAAACATTCAGTACTTC CASSQEKLAKNIQYF - many TRBJ2-4 TRBV3-1
TGCGCCAGCAGCTTGGAACCGGGACGGCATAATGAAAAACTGTTTTTT CASSLEPGRHNEKLFF - - TRBJ1-4 TRBV5-1
TGTGCCAGCAGTTTCAACGGCGGCTCTGGAAACACCATATATTTT CASSFNGGSGNTIYF - few TRBJ1-3 TRBV12-3/TRBV12-4
TGTGCCATCAGTGAGTCACAAGCGGCCTCCTACAATGAGCAGTTCTTC CAISESQAASYNEQFF - - TRBJ2-1 TRBV10-3
TGTGCCAGCAGCCAAGGGGGACTAGCGGTCTACAATGAGCAGTTCTTC CASSQGGLAVYNEQFF TRBD2 few TRBJ2-1 TRBV4-2
TGTGCCAGCAGCGGACTAGACCCAGAGTTGGGGGAGCTGTTTTTT CASSGLDPELGELFF TRBD2 - TRBJ2-2 TRBV14
TGTGCCAGCACCTCTATAAAGGCGCTAGCCAAAAACATTCAGTACTTC CASTSIKALAKNIQYF - few TRBJ2-4 TRBV6-2/TRBV6-3
TGTGCCAGCAGTGATAAAGATGAGCAGTTCTTC CASSDKDEQFF - few TRBJ2-1 TRBV2
TGCAGTGAACGAGGGGGCACTGAAGCTTTCTTT CSERGGTEAFF - few TRBJ1-1 TRBV20-1
TGTGCCACCAGTGATAGGCCCGGGGACAGGGAGGTCCGAGAGCAGTTCTTC CATSDRPGDREVREQFF TRBD1 - TRBJ2-1 TRBV24-1
TGTGCCAGCAGTCAAATCACCGCGACAGGGGCCAATCAGCCCCAGCATTTT CASSQITATGANQPQHF TRBD1 few TRBJ1-5 TRBV27
TGCGCCAGCAGCCAAGGAGACGGGACAGGGAGGAGTCAGCCCCAGCATTTT CASSQGDGTGRSQPQHF TRBD1 - TRBJ1-5 TRBV4-1
TGTGCCAGCAGTCCGTTCGATGGCGGGGAGCTGTTTTTT CASSPFDGGELFF - many TRBJ2-2 TRBV27
TGCAGTGCCGGGGGAGGGAACACTGAAGCTTTCTTT CSAGGGNTEAFF - many TRBJ1-1 TRBV20-1
TGTGCCAGCAACCTGAAGGGGACCGGGGAGCTGTTTTTT CASNLKGTGELFF - - TRBJ2-2 TRBV6-1